The source of this T cell receptor (beta chain) is a study of OX40 agonist ivuxolimab in advanced cancers. The CDR3 runs 14 residues. The V gene lost 2 bases and the J gene lost 6 bases, with 13 bases spanning the gap. CDR1 is SGHTA and CDR2 is FQGNSA in the germline V gene. Sequenced by immunoSEQ multiplex PCR; TCRdb stores in-frame clones only, minus some. The table records approximately 66,000 clones, about 86% of them present only once. The sequence was collected from an adult with an advanced solid tumor such as melanoma, head and neck, liver or kidney cancer. The chain uses TRBV7-2 and TRBJ1-2; no firm D call. The specimen was CD4+ or CD8+ T cells sorted from blood, collected in a trial of the OX40 agonist ivuxolimab. This chain's CDR3 is CASSLNRVSNGYTF. CDR3 in DNA: TGTGCCAGCAGCTTAAATAGGGTATCGAATGGCTACACCTTC.